A single TCR beta chain is shown here with its context. Its antigen is as yet unknown. The CDR3 covers 15 residues. The V gene lost 4 bases and the J gene lost 1 base, with 12 bases spanning the gap. Per germline, CDR1 SEHNR and CDR2 FQNEAQ (reference sequence). The entry originates in a study of cytomegalovirus exposure and HLA in healthy donors. PCR involved 60 Vbeta and 13 Jbeta primers. This table comes from immunoSEQ multiplex PCR, and its TCRdb copy is limited to in-frame clones, with some not included. This table holds about 130,000 clones, 70% to 85% found once. Study-wide results and limits: Previously analyzed data showed that most TCR beta V segments were productive at a frequency of about 90% or about 30%.

The chain is built from TRBV7-9 and TRBJ2-3; the D gene is possibly TRBD1 (5 bases). The clonotype originates from a young woman in good health and CMV-seropositive. Sequencing input: PBMCs. The CDR3 DNA follows: TGTGCCAGCAGCTCCCAAGGGGTTGGCACAGATACGCAGTATTTT. Translation gives CASSSQGVGTDTQYF.